The 27 T cell receptor beta chains presented below share a single source sample, sequenced in a study of T cells in Graves' hyperthyroidism and ophthalmopathy. Using RNA transcripts as the source, TCR beta CDR3 regions were amplified. Initially, a first-round RT-PCR of the TCR CDR3 employed the HTBI primer set. TCRdb re-called the multiplex PCR reads with MiXCR, one entry per CDR3 protein. The repertoire consists of 350,000 to 450,000 distinct CDR3 sequences, with around 14% occurring once and the leading ten covering approximately 10%. Input material: blood. The receptors stem from a woman aged 55-70 years with Graves' hyperthyroidism.

This CDR3 reads CASSMPGLSGNTIYF. CDR3 sequence (DNA): TGTGCCAGTAGTATGCCGGGGCTCTCTGGAAACACCATATATTTT. This sequence joins TRBV19 and TRBJ1-3, with a tentative D call TRBD1 (5 bases). Germline-derived CDR1 and CDR2 are LNHDA and SQIVND (reference sequence). V dropped 3 bases and J dropped 0 bases, with 9 bases sitting between them. The CDR3 totals 15 residues.

This clonotype was seen many times. The V gene is TRBV2, the J gene TRBJ2-5; perhaps TRBD1 as D (5 bases). This CDR3 region has 14 residues. In germline, CDR1 is SNHLY, CDR2 FYNNEI. Trimming pared 5 bases from V and 2 bases from J, leaving 12 bases between. CDR3 sequence reads: CASSPRQTQETQYF. The CDR3 DNA follows: TGTGCCAGCAGTCCCAGACAGACACAAGAGACCCAGTACTTC.

Ten or more counts support this clonotype. The chain recombines TRBV28 with TRBJ1-2; D might be TRBD1 (6 bases). The germline gives CDR1 MDHEN, CDR2 SYDVKM. The CDR3 has 14 amino acids. Trimming took off 5 bases at V and 7 bases at J, with 17 bases between the two ends. CDR3 protein: CASSTGRTAGGYTF. In DNA form, the CDR3 reads TGTGCCAGCAGTACCGGACGGACAGCCGGTGGCTACACCTTC.

The sample holds many counts of this clonotype. The chain recombines TRBV6-2 or TRBV6-3 with TRBJ1-2; 7 nucleotides line up with TRBD1. Losses at the gene ends were 8 bases for V and 7 bases for J; bases not matched to a gene: 19. Germline assignment: CDR1 MNHEY and CDR2 SVGEGT. The CDR3 covers 16 residues. CDR3 region: CASVPSDLTGTFGYTF. As DNA, the CDR3 is TGTGCCAGCGTGCCCTCCGATTTGACAGGGACGTTTGGCTACACCTTC.

This clonotype was picked up many times. The chain joins TRBV11-2 to TRBJ2-1; D uncertain. The V and J ends lost 5 bases and 8 bases respectively, with 10 bases between them. This CDR3 spans 12 amino acids. Germline CDR1 SGHAT, CDR2 FQNNGV. CDR3 bases: TGTGCCAGCAGCCAATATTCGCATGAGCAGTTCTTC. It yields the protein CASSQYSHEQFF.

The V and J genes are TRBV5-1 and TRBJ1-4, with TRBD1 identical over 10 bases. The trim removed 3 bases at V and 8 bases at J, leaving 13 bases unmatched. Germline V gene lookup returns CDR1 SGHRS and CDR2 YFSETQ. CDR3 size: 17 residues. The CDR3 nucleotides read TGCGCCAGCAGCTCTCAGGCGGGACAGGGGACGGGAGAAAAACTGTTTTTT. This translates into CASSSQAGQGTGEKLFF.

The chain joins TRBV7-9 to TRBJ2-3; TRBD1 aligns across 9 bases. The V segment lost 5 bases and the J segment 5 bases; nucleotides outside the gene matches: 8. The CDR3 spans 15 residues. Germline CDR1 reads SEHNR; CDR2 reads FQNEAQ (reference sequence). As DNA, the CDR3 is TGTGCCAGCAGCCCCCTACAGGGGGCGGTAGATACGCAGTATTTT. Residues: CASSPLQGAVDTQYF.

This clonotype was detected many times. The J gene is TRBJ1-4, the V gene TRBV29-1; 9 bases match TRBD1. Unmatched junction bases numbered 4, after V lost 7 bases and J lost 4 bases. CDR3 length: 13 residues. CDR1 is SQVTM, CDR2 ANQGSEA, per germline. DNA of the CDR3: TGCAGCGCTAGGACAGGGGATAATGAAAAACTGTTTTTT. It specifies CSARTGDNEKLFF.

This clonotype was detected ten times or more. This chain links TRBV24-1 with TRBJ1-1; weak D call: TRBD1 (5 bases). In germline, CDR1 is KGHDR, CDR2 SFDVKD. The CDR3 is 16 residues long. Trimming pared 5 bases from V and 1 base from J, leaving 16 bases between. CDR3 in DNA: TGTGCCACCAGTGCAACAGGAGTTTTAGGGAACACTGAAGCTTTCTTT. Protein: CATSATGVLGNTEAFF.

This clonotype was counted at least ten times. The chain carries TRBV11-1 and TRBJ2-1; D is perhaps TRBD1 or TRBD2 (5 bases each). CDR1 is SGHAT and CDR2 is FQDESV in the germline V gene (reference sequence). V lost 3 bases to trimming and J lost 10 bases, with 19 bases between them. The CDR3 covers 15 residues. The CDR3 DNA follows: TGTGCCAGCAGCTTGCGGCGGGTACGCCCAGGGGAGCAGTTCTTC. This sequence encodes CASSLRRVRPGEQFF.

Only a few counts were recorded for this clonotype. The chain has TRBV20-1 and TRBJ2-2; no reliable D call. The CDR3 consists of 13 residues. Trimming shortened V by 6 bases and J by 6 bases, and 14 bases separated the two germline ends. CDR1 and CDR2 (germline): DFQATT, SNEGSKA (reference sequence). The CDR3 spells CSAQRSAPGELFF. The CDR3 DNA reads TGCAGTGCCCAGAGGTCAGCGCCCGGGGAGCTGTTTTTT.

This clonotype was found many times. The chain couples TRBV2 to TRBJ2-1; 14 nucleotides align to TRBD2. There are 21 residues in the CDR3. CDR1 is SNHLY, CDR2 FYNNEI, per germline. Losses at the gene ends were 3 bases for V and 1 base for J; bases not matched to a gene: 14. The CDR3 bases are TGTGCCAGCAGTGAGTATCACCCGGGACTAGCGGGAGTAGTTTCCTACAATGAGCAGTTCTTC. As protein: CASSEYHPGLAGVVSYNEQFF.

This clonotype was recorded many times. The CDR3 protein is CASRDFLAKNIQYF. CDR3 nucleotide sequence: TGTGCCAGCAGAGACTTTCTAGCCAAAAACATTCAGTACTTC. The chain recombines TRBV6-1 with TRBJ2-4; no firm D call. V was trimmed by 6 bases and J by 0 bases, leaving 9 bases between them. Germline values: CDR1 MNHNS, CDR2 SASEGT. The CDR3 spans 14 residues.

This clonotype turned up a few times. The chain employs TRBV20-1 and TRBJ1-2; D is unresolved. Trimming shortened V by 1 base and J by 8 bases, and 14 bases separated the two germline ends. Germline CDR1 DFQATT, CDR2 SNEGSKA (reference sequence). This CDR3 has 13 amino acids. In DNA, the CDR3 is TGCAGTGCTAGAGTTTACACCTCCTACGGCTACACCTTC. Amino acids: CSARVYTSYGYTF.

This clonotype was seen only a few times. This sequence joins TRBV6-1 and TRBJ2-3, with 8 positions matching TRBD2. This CDR3 region has 14 residues. CDR1 and CDR2 from the germline V gene are MNHNS and SASEGT. With 5 bases clipped from V and 6 bases from J, the junction kept 7 bases outside the gene matches. CDR3 nucleotides: TGTGCCAGCAGTTTTAGCGGGACCGGGGATACGCAGTATTTT. It specifies CASSFSGTGDTQYF.

This clonotype was counted at least ten times. The genes are TRBV5-1 and TRBJ2-6; D ambiguous. CDR3 length: 14 amino acids. V was cut by 0 bases and J by 1 base, with 2 bases left in between. Germline CDR1 reads SGHRS; CDR2 reads YFSETQ. CDR3 region: CASSLESGANVLTF. The DNA for the CDR3 is TGCGCCAGCAGCTTGGAATCTGGGGCCAACGTCCTGACTTTC.

Many counts were recorded for this clonotype. The CDR3 loop is CASSGLAKNIQYF. CDR3 nucleotides: TGTGCCAGCAGTGGACTAGCCAAAAACATTCAGTACTTC. V gene TRBV2 combines with J gene TRBJ2-4; D gene uncertain. The CDR3 sequence is 13 residues long. Trimming cost V 4 bases and J 0 bases, with 4 bases left between them. CDR1 is SNHLY, CDR2 FYNNEI, per germline.

This clonotype occurred many times. The chain uses TRBV5-4 and TRBJ2-7, with 9 positions matching TRBD2. The J segment lost 3 bases and the V segment lost 5 bases, leaving 9 bases of the junction unmatched. CDR3 length: 15 residues. Germline V lookup: CDR1 SGHNT, CDR2 YYREEE (reference sequence). CDR3 DNA: TGTGCCAGCAGTACGACTAGCGGAGTGCTCTACGAGCAGTACTTC. Translation: CASSTTSGVLYEQYF.

A few counts support this clonotype. A much larger clone lies one base from this, so it may be a read error. This CDR3 is missing its conserved last phenylalanine or tryptophan, likely due to a read error. The CDR3 loop is CASTRGLAEYNEQFL. CDR3 nucleotide sequence: TGTGCCAGCACCCGCGGACTAGCGGAGTACAATGAGCAGTTCCTC. The chain is built from TRBV28 and TRBJ2-1, with 10 bases matching TRBD2. The germline V gene has CDR1 MDHEN and CDR2 SYDVKM. Trimming took 7 bases from V and 4 from J; bases not matched to a gene: 7. The CDR3 runs to 15 residues.

A remark on this clonotype: A far larger clone is just one base off, so this is likely a read error. V usage is TRBV3-1 and J usage is TRBJ2-7; D remains unclear. This CDR3 has 12 residues. Trimming shortened V by 4 bases and J by 3 bases, and 7 bases separated the two germline ends. CDR1 is LGHDT and CDR2 is YNNKEL in the germline V gene (reference sequence). The CDR3 DNA reads TGTGCCAGCAGCCCCGACTGCTACGAGCAGTACTTC. Translating it yields CASSPDCYEQYF.

This clonotype was observed at least ten times. The chain has TRBV5-1 and TRBJ1-1; 10 bases match TRBD1. V shed 0 bases and J 3 bases; nucleotides not matched to a gene: 5. The CDR3 spans 16 residues. CDR1 is SGHRS, CDR2 YFSETQ, per germline. The chain's CDR3 is CASSLGQGARDTEAFF. The CDR3 DNA sequence: TGCGCCAGCAGCTTGGGACAGGGGGCGCGGGACACTGAAGCTTTCTTT.

This clonotype was seen more than once but under ten times. The V and J genes are TRBV9 and TRBJ2-3; TRBD2 matches 10 bases. Germline values: CDR1 SGDLS, CDR2 YYNGEE. There are 17 residues in the CDR3. V trimming: 0 bases; J trimming: 2 bases; junction bases outside the gene matches: 6. CDR3 in DNA: TGTGCCAGCAGCGTAGAGGCCCTAGCGGGAGACACAGATACGCAGTATTTT. It yields the protein CASSVEALAGDTDTQYF.

The chain has TRBV13 and TRBJ2-7; TRBD2 matches 9 bases. The trim removed 5 bases at V and 3 bases at J, leaving 5 bases unmatched. The CDR3 covers 14 residues. In germline, CDR1 is PRHDT, CDR2 FYEKMQ (reference sequence). CDR3: CASSHRLADYEQYF. CDR3 DNA: TGTGCCAGCAGCCACCGACTAGCGGACTACGAGCAGTACTTC.

In regard to this clonotype: Possible read error: a much larger clone is one base away. V is TRBV6-1 and J is TRBJ2-7; possible D gene TRBD2, 5 bases. V lost 6 bases, J lost 7 bases, and 22 bases lay in between. The CDR3 consists of 15 residues. The germline V gene encodes CDR1 MNHNS and CDR2 SASEGT. The CDR3 is CASRPEAPGFREQYF. Here the CDR3 DNA reads TGTGCCAGCAGGCCCGAGGCTCCGGGGTTCCGGGAGCAGTACTTC.

Many counts were recorded for this clonotype. CDR3 sequence: CASKSLGQGFGDTEAFF. The CDR3 DNA sequence: TGCGCCAGCAAGTCCTTGGGACAGGGATTCGGGGACACTGAAGCTTTCTTT. The rearrangement links TRBV5-1 to TRBJ1-1; the match to TRBD1 covers 9 bases. V shed 6 bases, J shed 3 bases, and the junction held 15 bases outside the gene matches. The CDR3 covers 17 residues. Germline assignment: CDR1 SGHRS and CDR2 YFSETQ.

This clonotype was detected many times. The V and J genes are TRBV2 and TRBJ2-7, with 13 bases that match TRBD2. CDR1 is SNHLY and CDR2 is FYNNEI in the germline V gene. V dropped 6 bases and J dropped 3; count of bases not matched to a gene: 5. There are 15 residues in the CDR3. The CDR3 DNA follows: TGTGCCAGCAGCCGGACTAGCGGGAGAAACTACGAGCAGTACTTC. Its translation: CASSRTSGRNYEQYF. Full variable domain (outside the CDR3, taken from reference TRBV2 and TRBJ2-7): EPEVTQTPSHQVTQMGQEVILRCVPISNHLYFYWYRQILGQKVEFLVSFYNNEISEKSEIFDDQFSVERPDGSNFTLKIRSTKLEDSAMYFCASSRTSGRNYEQYFGPGTRLTVT.

There are many counts of this clonotype. The V and J genes are TRBV15 and TRBJ2-1; TRBD2 aligns across 14 bases. In germline, CDR1 is LNHNV, CDR2 YYDKDF (reference sequence). The V and J ends lost 2 bases and 5 bases, in that order; junction bases with no gene match: 11. This CDR3 spans 19 amino acids. CDR3 DNA: TGTGCCACCAGCAGATCAAAAGGACTAGCGGGAGGAGGGGACAATGAGCAGTTCTTC. It yields the protein CATSRSKGLAGGGDNEQFF.